The 31 T cell receptor beta chains below come from one sample, sequenced in a study of blood T cell repertoires in COVID-19 (dated by TCRdb to the early 2020s). Library construction relied on the immunoSEQ multiplex PCR assay. TCRdb carries this immuneACCESS record with in-frame sequences only. Its versions omit some clonotypes, under half of them owing to an unresolved V gene in the studies checked, with the rest unexplained. This sample has over 80,000 clones in its table, and about nine tenths of those were observed once. The ten most abundant clones make up 9% to 12% of the sample. Sequencing used peripheral blood. Receptors were obtained from a man aged 50-59 years with acute or convalescent COVID-19.

The chain joins TRBV7-9 to TRBJ2-2; possible D gene TRBD2, 5 bases. The CDR3 is 14 residues long. V was cut by 0 bases and J by 10 bases, with 12 bases left in between. Germline assignment: CDR1 SEHNR and CDR2 FQNEAQ (reference sequence). This CDR3 is CASSLAALAKELFF. As DNA, the CDR3 is TGTGCCAGCAGCTTAGCGGCGCTAGCAAAGGAGCTGTTTTTT.

V and J are TRBV27 and TRBJ2-7; 12 nucleotides align to TRBD2. V was pared by 3 bases and J by 4 bases, with 4 bases of the junction left unmatched. Germline lookup yields CDR1 MNHEY and CDR2 SMNVEV (reference sequence). The CDR3 contains 15 residues. DNA for the CDR3: TGTGCCAGCAGTTTCCTGACTAGCGGGAGTTACGAGCAGTACTTC. Translated: CASSFLTSGSYEQYF.

DNA of the CDR3: TGTGCCAGCAGTGAACATGGGCAGGTTAACTATGGCTACACCTTC. Encoded protein: CASSEHGQVNYGYTF. The chain combines TRBV6-1 with TRBJ1-2; D call uncertain. This CDR3 has 15 amino acids. CDR1 and CDR2 from the germline V gene are MNHNS and SASEGT. V gave up 2 bases and J gave up 1 base, with 11 bases separating them.

This clone was recorded a few times. CDR3 coding DNA: TGTGCCAGCAGCTTGAGGGCAGGTTACACTGAAGCTTTCTTT. Amino acids: CASSLRAGYTEAFF. The V gene is TRBV7-9, the J gene TRBJ1-1, with D unclear. CDR1 and CDR2 (germline): SEHNR, FQNEAQ (reference sequence). V shed 3 bases and J shed 3 bases, with 11 bases lying between them. There are 14 residues in the CDR3.

This clone was seen a handful of times. V usage is TRBV3-1 (or the pseudogene TRBV3-2) and J usage is TRBJ2-1; 13 positions match TRBD2. The CDR3 extends over 15 amino acids. The V gene's germline CDR1 is LGHDT and CDR2 YNNKEL (reference sequence). The V segment lost 7 bases and the J segment 6 bases; nucleotides outside the gene matches: 6. CDR3 nucleotide sequence: TGTGCCAGCAACCTACTAGCGGGAGGGGCCAATGAGCAGTTCTTC. Encoded protein: CASNLLAGGANEQFF.

V gene TRBV18 combines with J gene TRBJ2-7; weak D call: TRBD1 (6 bases). Trimming cost V 2 bases and J 5 bases, with 10 bases left between them. The CDR3 consists of 13 residues. Germline V CDR1 and CDR2: KGHSH, LQKENI. Here the CDR3 DNA reads TGTGCCAGCTCACCAACAGGGTGGGACGAGCAGTACTTC. Encoded protein: CASSPTGWDEQYF.

This chain connects TRBV3-1 (or the pseudogene TRBV3-2) to TRBJ2-2, with D tentatively TRBD1 (5 bases). There are 15 residues in the CDR3. Germline V CDR1 and CDR2: LGHDT, YNNKEL (reference sequence). V was trimmed by 4 bases and J by 2 bases, leaving 11 bases between them. In DNA form, the CDR3 reads TGTGCCAGCAGCCTAAAGTGGGGCAACACCGGGGAGCTGTTTTTT. The encoded protein is CASSLKWGNTGELFF.

The chain links TRBV27 to TRBJ1-2, with D maybe TRBD1 (5 bases). Germline V gives CDR1 MNHEY, CDR2 SMNVEV (reference sequence). The CDR3 extends over 14 amino acids. The V end lost 3 bases, the J end lost 8 bases, and 16 bases lay between the germline ends. The CDR3 loop is CASSFSGRVGGYTF. The CDR3 nucleotides read TGTGCCAGCAGTTTTTCAGGCAGGGTGGGAGGCTACACCTTC.

The chain is built from TRBV4-1 and TRBJ2-1; TRBD2 is a possible D gene (5 bases). CDR1 is MGHRA and CDR2 is YSYEKL in the germline V gene. Trimming took off 4 bases at V and 5 bases at J, with 21 bases between the two ends. The CDR3 extends over 17 amino acids. The CDR3 sequence is CASSPRLEEILNNEQFF. CDR3 DNA sequence: TGCGCCAGCAGCCCCCGCCTGGAGGAAATACTAAACAATGAGCAGTTCTTC.

This clone was counted a single time. The chain carries TRBV5-4 and TRBJ1-1, with TRBD1 as a possible D gene (5 bases). The CDR3 extends over 15 amino acids. Trimming removed 4 bases from V and 0 bases from J, with 13 bases in between. Germline CDR1 is SGHNT and CDR2 is YYREEE (reference sequence). The CDR3 spells CASSRQSNMNTEAFF. In DNA form, the CDR3 reads TGTGCCAGCAGCAGACAGAGTAATATGAACACTGAAGCTTTCTTT.

The V gene is TRBV2, the J gene TRBJ1-2; 8 bases are shared with TRBD1. V lost 4 bases to trimming and J lost 4 bases; unmatched junction nucleotides: 8. The V gene's germline CDR1 is SNHLY and CDR2 FYNNEI. This CDR3 has 15 amino acids. This CDR3 is CASSANRDRSYGYTF. The CDR3 DNA sequence: TGTGCCAGCAGTGCGAACCGGGACAGGAGCTATGGCTACACCTTC.

The V call is TRBV18, the J call TRBJ2-7; tentative D call: TRBD2 (5 bases). The germline gives CDR1 KGHSH, CDR2 LQKENI. CDR3 length: 13 residues. V lost 2 bases to trimming and J lost 7 bases, with 12 bases between them. The CDR3 spells CASSPDTGWEQYF. DNA for the CDR3: TGTGCCAGCTCACCAGATACGGGGTGGGAGCAGTACTTC.

This chain connects TRBV7-6 to TRBJ1-1; D is ambiguous. Germline CDR1 and CDR2: SGHVS and FNYEAQ. CDR3 length equals 15 residues. Trimming shortened V by 5 bases and J by 2 bases, and 15 bases separated the two germline ends. The CDR3 here is CASSLGRGGNTEAFF. In DNA form, the CDR3 reads TGTGCCAGCAGCCTAGGCCGGGGAGGAAACACTGAAGCTTTCTTT.

This chain links TRBV19 with TRBJ1-4; D may be TRBD1 (5 bases). The CDR3 loop spans 17 amino acids. V shed 5 bases and J shed 6 bases, with 22 bases lying between them. Germline loops: CDR1 LNHDA, CDR2 SQIVND (reference sequence). The CDR3 DNA reads as TGTGCCAGTAGTCCTCGGGGTGGGGCCGGCGGGGATGAAAAACTGTTTTTT. Its protein is CASSPRGGAGGDEKLFF.

The CDR3 region is CATSRSLTGGNTIYF. The DNA of the CDR3 is TGTGCCACCAGCAGGTCATTGACAGGGGGAAACACCATATATTTT. This chain uses TRBV15 with TRBJ1-3, with 7 bases identical to TRBD1. The V segment lost 3 bases and the J segment 4 bases; nucleotides outside the gene matches: 6. CDR1 LNHNV and CDR2 YYDKDF come from the germline V gene (reference sequence). The CDR3 spans 15 residues.

J is TRBJ1-2 and V is TRBV2; no clear D gene. This CDR3 is 14 amino acids long. V was shortened by 7 bases and J by 5 bases, with 17 bases between the two germline ends. Germline V gene lookup returns CDR1 SNHLY and CDR2 FYNNEI. CDR3 in amino acids: CASTDRGYGYGYTF. The CDR3 nucleotides read TGTGCCAGCACGGATAGAGGGTACGGGTATGGCTACACCTTC.

The chain links TRBV4-1 to TRBJ2-5; 7 bases are shared with TRBD1. V was clipped by 2 bases and J by 1 base; unmatched bases: 4. The CDR3 runs to 15 residues. CDR1 MGHRA and CDR2 YSYEKL come from the germline V gene. This chain's CDR3 is CASSQSTGSQETQYF. The CDR3 bases are TGCGCCAGCAGCCAATCGACAGGGTCCCAAGAGACCCAGTACTTC.

The chain couples TRBV6-6 to TRBJ1-1, with TRBD1 as a possible D gene (5 bases). CDR1 and CDR2 (germline): MNHNY, SVGAGI (reference sequence). V was trimmed by 6 bases and J by 4 bases, leaving 18 bases between them. The CDR3 is 15 residues long. This chain's CDR3 is CASSPSRPGGTEAFF. In DNA form, the CDR3 reads TGTGCCAGCAGCCCCTCCCGGCCGGGGGGCACTGAAGCTTTCTTT.

This sequence joins TRBV3-1 (or the pseudogene TRBV3-2) and TRBJ2-3; 8 bases fit TRBD2. From germline, CDR1 is LGHDT and CDR2 YNNKEL (reference sequence). The CDR3 loop spans 16 amino acids. Trimming at V came to 0 bases and at J to 2 bases, leaving 4 bases not matched to a gene. As DNA, the CDR3 is TGTGCCAGCAGCCAAGATCGGACTAGCCACACAGATACGCAGTATTTT. Protein sequence: CASSQDRTSHTDTQYF.

The V gene is TRBV10-3, the J gene TRBJ1-1, with 7 bases matching TRBD1. Germline V gives CDR1 ENHRY, CDR2 SYGVKD. The V segment lost 2 bases and the J segment 1 base; nucleotides outside the gene matches: 4. This CDR3 contains 15 residues. This CDR3 reads CAISEPGQANTEAFF. CDR3 DNA: TGTGCCATCAGTGAGCCCGGACAGGCGAACACTGAAGCTTTCTTT.

The V gene is TRBV7-3, the J gene TRBJ2-3, with 11 bases lining up with TRBD2. V was pared by 6 bases and J by 0 bases, with 14 bases of the junction left unmatched. This CDR3 contains 19 residues. Germline lookup yields CDR1 SGHTA and CDR2 FQGTGA. CDR3 in DNA: TGTGCCAGCAGACCGGGACTAGCGGACTATGAGTCGAGCACAGATACGCAGTATTTT. Its protein is CASRPGLADYESSTDTQYF.

The chain is built from TRBV9 and TRBJ2-5; 8 bases align to TRBD1. The germline gives CDR1 SGDLS, CDR2 YYNGEE. After removal of 0 bases from V and 2 bases from J, the junction contained 3 bases not matched to a gene. The CDR3 consists of 15 residues. CDR3 region: CASSVGQGTQETQYF. CDR3 bases: TGTGCCAGCAGCGTAGGACAGGGGACACAAGAGACCCAGTACTTC.

About this clone: No DNA is shown, since the ends of the CDR3 on it are uncertain; the CDR3 is the one TCRdb lists. The V gene is TRBV21-1, the J gene TRBJ1-1; the table calls TRBD1, which could not be checked here. TRBV21-1 is labeled a pseudogene. The CDR3 adds up to 17 amino acids, both ends counted. The CDR3 spells CASSNSWAGGIGTEAFF.

This chain links TRBV15 with TRBJ1-1; D is perhaps TRBD1 (5 bases). The CDR3 consists of 17 residues. Between the trimmed V and J ends, which lost 1 base and 4 bases, there was a span of 19 bases. Germline values: CDR1 LNHNV, CDR2 YYDKDF (reference sequence). The CDR3 DNA is TGTGCCACCAGCAGAGCCGCGGGAACGGGGACGAGCACTGAAGCTTTCTTT. It translates to CATSRAAGTGTSTEAFF.

The rearrangement uses TRBV5-1 and TRBJ2-7; D ambiguous. The CDR3 consists of 14 residues. V gave up 0 bases and J gave up 0 bases, with 7 bases separating them. In germline, CDR1 is SGHRS, CDR2 YFSETQ. The CDR3 coding sequence is TGCGCCAGCAGCTTGGGTCAGGCCTCCTACGAGCAGTACTTC. Amino acid sequence: CASSLGQASYEQYF.

This chain joins TRBV6-5 and TRBJ1-1; TRBD1 might be the D (6 bases). The CDR3 has 14 residues. V lost 7 bases and J lost 2, with 14 bases in between. CDR1 is MNHEY, CDR2 SVGAGI, per germline. The CDR3 DNA sequence: TGTGCCAGCACCCGACAGGCCAGTAACACTGAAGCTTTCTTT. This sequence encodes CASTRQASNTEAFF.

This clone was detected a few times. The rearrangement links TRBV6-5 to TRBJ1-3; D gene uncertain. This CDR3 contains 16 residues. Germline CDR1 and CDR2: MNHEY and SVGAGI. Trimming removed 2 bases at V and 2 bases at J, with 13 bases between. CDR3 loop: CASSYTLTTPGNTIYF. The CDR3 DNA reads TGTGCCAGCAGTTACACCCTCACAACACCTGGAAACACCATATATTTT.

This clone was seen a few times. The rearrangement links TRBV6-2 or TRBV6-3 to TRBJ2-1; 11 nucleotides line up with TRBD2. This CDR3 contains 15 residues. After removal of 4 bases from V and 6 bases from J, the junction contained 5 bases not matched to a gene. From germline, CDR1 is MNHEY and CDR2 SVGEGT. CDR3 bases: TGTGCCAGCAGTTCGGCTAGCGGGAGGATCAATGAGCAGTTCTTC. As protein: CASSSASGRINEQFF.

The J gene is TRBJ1-1, the V gene TRBV5-1; 8 positions agree with TRBD1. This CDR3 has 11 amino acids. CDR1 and CDR2 from the germline V gene are SGHRS and YFSETQ. After removal of 7 bases from V and 7 bases from J, the junction contained 3 bases not matched to a gene. The CDR3 reads CASGQGGEAFF. CDR3 bases: TGCGCCAGCGGACAGGGTGGTGAAGCTTTCTTT.

This chain's CDR3 is CASSLSSGSAYEQYF. As DNA, the CDR3 is TGTGCCAGCAGTTTATCTAGCGGGAGCGCTTACGAGCAGTACTTC. The V call is TRBV27, the J call TRBJ2-7, with 9 bases that match TRBD2. The CDR3 totals 15 residues. V shed 0 bases, J shed 4 bases, and the junction held 4 bases outside the gene matches. Germline V CDR1 and CDR2: MNHEY, SMNVEV (reference sequence).

The rearrangement uses TRBV5-1 and TRBJ2-2; possibly TRBD1 for D (5 bases). The CDR3 has 17 amino acids. V lost 4 bases to trimming and J lost 1 base, with 17 bases between them. Germline values: CDR1 SGHRS, CDR2 YFSETQ. The CDR3 spells CASSLGVVERNTGELFF. The CDR3 DNA follows: TGCGCCAGCAGCCTAGGGGTCGTCGAAAGGAACACCGGGGAGCTGTTTTTT.